Below, 18 T cell receptor beta chains from the same sample are listed, as sequenced in a study of cytomegalovirus exposure and HLA in healthy donors. The method was immunoSEQ multiplex PCR; TCRdb's version includes in-frame clones alone and lacks a portion of them. The sample holds about 240,000 clones, about 86% seen once. The sequencing sample was made of PBMCs. Receptors originate from a woman under 40 in good health and CMV-seropositive.

The rearrangement links TRBV15 to TRBJ2-7; the D is unclear. The CDR3 runs 16 residues. Trimming removed 3 bases from V and 1 base from J, with 16 bases in between. The germline V gene encodes CDR1 LNHNV and CDR2 YYDKDF (reference sequence). The CDR3 loop reads CATSSEFYSKSYEQYF. For the CDR3, the DNA is TGTGCCACCAGCAGTGAGTTTTACAGCAAATCCTACGAGCAGTACTTC. Filled out from reference TRBV15 and TRBJ2-7, the complete variable domain reads DAMVIQNPRYQVTQFGKPVTLSCSQTLNHNVMYWYQQKSSQAPKLLFHYYDKDFNNEADTPDNFQSRRPNTSFCFLDIRSPGLGDTAMYLCATSSEFYSKSYEQYFGPGTRLTVT.

V gene TRBV6-1 combines with J gene TRBJ1-5, with D possibly matching TRBD1 (5 bases). CDR1 and CDR2 from the germline V gene are MNHNS and SASEGT. V shed 5 bases and J shed 2 bases, with 13 bases lying between them. The CDR3 sequence is 15 residues long. In DNA, the CDR3 is TGTGCCAGCAGTCCCCCCCGGGGGGGCAATCAGCCCCAGCATTTT. This translates into CASSPPRGGNQPQHF.

This clone appeared once. The chain carries TRBV5-1 and TRBJ1-2; D is ambiguous. Germline V gene lookup returns CDR1 SGHRS and CDR2 YFSETQ. The CDR3 runs 13 residues. Trimming removed 4 bases from V and 1 base from J, with 8 bases in between. This CDR3 reads CASSDGSNYGYTF. CDR3 nucleotides: TGCGCCAGCAGCGACGGGAGTAACTATGGCTACACCTTC.

With respect to this clone: Distinct nucleotide sequences in the sample also encode this CDR3. The chain recombines TRBV7-9 with TRBJ1-2, with TRBD1 matching 9 bases. V lost 5 bases, J lost 4 bases, and 8 bases stayed unmatched. CDR1 and CDR2 (germline): SEHNR, FQNEAQ (reference sequence). This CDR3 contains 15 residues. CDR3 DNA: TGTGCCAGCAGCCCCGATACAGGGGGCGGCTATGGCTACACCTTC. Amino acid sequence: CASSPDTGGGYGYTF.

The V call is TRBV7-3, the J call TRBJ2-1; 8 bases are shared with TRBD2. The CDR3 has 15 amino acids. CDR1 and CDR2 (germline): SGHTA, FQGTGA. The ends lost 5 bases at V and 3 bases at J; junction bases unmatched: 6. CDR3 in amino acids: CASSPGLAHYNEQFF. CDR3 coding DNA: TGTGCCAGCAGCCCTGGACTAGCTCACTACAATGAGCAGTTCTTC.

The chain employs TRBV19 and TRBJ2-1; TRBD2 matches at 8 bases. Germline V gene lookup returns CDR1 LNHDA and CDR2 SQIVND (reference sequence). V lost 6 bases to trimming and J lost 9 bases; unmatched junction nucleotides: 10. This CDR3 region has 14 residues. CDR3 sequence (DNA): TGTGCCAGTAGGCACAAGCGGGAGACCGGTGAGCAGTTCTTC. Amino acid sequence: CASRHKRETGEQFF. The whole variable domain, remainder taken from reference TRBV19 and TRBJ2-1, is DGGITQSPKYLFRKEGQNVTLSCEQNLNHDAMYWYRQDPGQGLRLIYYSQIVNDFQKGDIAEGYSVSREKKESFPLTVTSAQKNPTAFYLCASRHKRETGEQFFGPGTRLTVL.

The rearrangement uses TRBV30 and TRBJ2-3; 11 bases are a match to TRBD1. CDR1 and CDR2 (germline): GTSNPN, SVGIG (reference sequence). CDR3 length equals 19 residues. With 7 bases clipped from V and 2 bases from J, the junction kept 20 bases outside the gene matches. The CDR3 loop is CASRRMRGTGGGTTDTQYF. CDR3 in DNA: TGTGCCTCCCGACGAATGCGTGGGACAGGGGGTGGGACCACAGATACGCAGTATTTT.

This clone came up a few times. The V and J genes are TRBV13 and TRBJ2-1; 8 bases align to TRBD1. The germline V gene encodes CDR1 PRHDT and CDR2 FYEKMQ (reference sequence). The CDR3 runs to 14 residues. Trimming removed 4 bases from V and 9 bases from J; junction bases left unmatched: 8. The CDR3: CASSSNRGMSEQFF. DNA of the CDR3: TGTGCCAGCAGCTCGAACAGGGGGATGAGTGAGCAGTTCTTC.

The genes are TRBV6-5 and TRBJ2-1; 10 positions agree with TRBD1. Looked up from germline, CDR1 is MNHEY and CDR2 is SVGAGI. The CDR3 runs to 13 residues. After removal of 8 bases from V and 6 bases from J, the junction contained 4 bases not matched to a gene. CDR3 loop: CASGRDRGNEQFF. For the CDR3, the DNA is TGTGCCAGCGGCCGGGACAGGGGCAATGAGCAGTTCTTC.

The chain is built from TRBV5-1 and TRBJ1-1, with 10 bases that match TRBD1. CDR1 SGHRS and CDR2 YFSETQ come from the germline V gene. The V segment lost 3 bases and the J segment 7 bases; nucleotides outside the gene matches: 0. The CDR3 runs 12 residues. CDR3 bases: TGCGCCAGCAGCTGGACAGGGGGTGAAGCTTTCTTT. It codes for CASSWTGGEAFF.

The chain joins TRBV5-4 to TRBJ1-1, with 11 nucleotides matching TRBD1. CDR1 and CDR2 from the germline V gene are SGHNT and YYREEE (reference sequence). The CDR3 has 15 residues. The junction had 5 bases not matched to a gene; V was cut back by 3 bases and J by 4 bases. CDR3 sequence: CASSSRTGGVTEAFF. CDR3 sequence (DNA): TGTGCCAGCAGCTCACGGACAGGGGGCGTCACTGAAGCTTTCTTT.

The chain couples TRBV6-1 to TRBJ2-7, with 9 bases identical to TRBD1. The germline CDR1 and CDR2 sequences are MNHNS and SASEGT. Trimming at V came to 1 base and at J to 1 base, leaving 5 bases not matched to a gene. This CDR3 has 16 amino acids. In DNA form, the CDR3 reads TGTGCCAGCAGTGAAGAAGGCGGGACAGGGTCCTACGAGCAGTACTTC. Translating it yields CASSEEGGTGSYEQYF.

V usage is TRBV5-6 and J usage is TRBJ1-5; possible D gene TRBD1, 6 bases. Germline CDR1 and CDR2: SGHDT and YYEEEE. The CDR3 runs 15 residues. The V end was cut by 4 bases, the J end by 4 bases, with 15 bases between. The CDR3: CASSRGQQANQPQHF. The CDR3 coding sequence is TGTGCCAGCAGCAGAGGACAGCAAGCAAATCAGCCCCAGCATTTT. Using reference TRBV5-6 and TRBJ1-5 for the parts outside the CDR3, the full variable domain is DAGVTQSPTHLIKTRGQQVTLRCSPKSGHDTVSWYQQALGQGPQFIFQYYEEEERQRGNFPDRFSGHQFPNYSSELNVNALLLGDSALYLCASSRGQQANQPQHFGDGTRLSIL.

The chain couples TRBV27 to TRBJ1-1; D not resolved. The CDR3 consists of 14 residues. The V and J ends lost 4 bases and 5 bases respectively, with 14 bases between them. The germline gives CDR1 MNHEY, CDR2 SMNVEV (reference sequence). CDR3 loop: CASSYGSLRTEAFF. Here the CDR3 DNA reads TGTGCCAGCAGTTATGGCAGCTTGCGGACTGAAGCTTTCTTT.

This clone was recorded only once. This chain uses TRBV27 with TRBJ1-2; 9 nucleotides line up with TRBD1. Looked up from germline, CDR1 is MNHEY and CDR2 is SMNVEV (reference sequence). The CDR3 covers 16 residues. Germline trimming cut 4 bases from V and 3 bases from J; bases unmatched to any gene: 9. CDR3 in amino acids: CASSSLGQGRYYGYTF. The CDR3 DNA reads TGTGCCAGCAGTTCCCTAGGACAGGGGAGGTACTATGGCTACACCTTC.

The gene calls are TRBV5-1 and TRBJ2-7; 8 nucleotides align to TRBD2. The CDR3 is 14 residues long. CDR1 and CDR2 from the germline V gene are SGHRS and YFSETQ. The V gene end was trimmed by 2 bases and the J gene end by 3 bases; junction bases not matched to a gene: 4. The CDR3 sequence is CASSFSSGFYEQYF. The CDR3, as DNA: TGCGCCAGCAGCTTTTCTAGCGGGTTCTACGAGCAGTACTTC. The full variable domain, rest sourced from reference TRBV5-1 and TRBJ2-7, is KAGVTQTPRYLIKTRGQQVTLSCSPISGHRSVSWYQQTPGQGLQFLFEYFSETQRNKGNFPGRFSGRQFSNSRSEMNVSTLELGDSALYLCASSFSSGFYEQYFGPGTRLTVT.

This sequence joins TRBV7-9 and TRBJ1-3, with 7 bases matching TRBD1. Trimming removed 7 bases from V and 3 bases from J; junction bases left unmatched: 9. Germline loops: CDR1 SEHNR, CDR2 FQNEAQ (reference sequence). CDR3 length equals 15 residues. DNA of the CDR3: TGTGCCAGCATCACCACAGGGGCTGGTGGAAACACCATATATTTT. This gives the protein CASITTGAGGNTIYF.

With respect to this clone: The junction shows a germline mismatch at one end, possibly a read error. The chain joins TRBV7-7 to TRBJ2-2; TRBD2 aligns across 10 bases. The germline V gene has CDR1 SSHAT and CDR2 FNYEAQ (reference sequence). The CDR3 totals 19 residues. CDR3 amino acids: CASSPYSGTSVWDTGELFF. CDR3 coding DNA: TGTGCTAGCAGCCCATATTCCGGGACTAGCGTTTGGGACACCGGGGAGCTGTTTTTT.